These 2 T cell receptor beta chains were all obtained from the same sample, sequenced in a study of response to subunit inactivated influenza vaccine. TCRdb ran MiXCR on the RT-PCR reads and lists one entry per CDR3 protein. The table shows 650,000 to 850,000 distinct CDR3 sequences, with approximately 13% occurring only once. The material was PBMCs from blood, obtained approximately 15 days before vaccination. The source of these receptors is a man aged 50-59 years who received an inactivated influenza vaccine.

This clonotype was seen just once. This rearrangement joins TRBV4-2 to TRBJ2-2; D is undetermined. V shed 8 bases and J shed 5 bases, with 15 bases lying between them. Germline CDR1 LGHNA, CDR2 YNFKEQ. The CDR3 is 14 residues long. The CDR3 DNA sequence: TGTGCCAGCCGCCGTCAAACAGCTACCGGGGAGCTGTTTTTT. It yields the protein CASRRQTATGELFF.

The CDR3 protein is CASSFGLAPYNEQFF. The CDR3 DNA is TGTGCCAGCAGCTTTGGATTAGCTCCCTACAATGAGCAGTTCTTC. The rearrangement uses TRBV7-3 and TRBJ2-1; D not certain. The length of the CDR3 is 15 residues. V shed 3 bases and J shed 2 bases, with 11 bases lying between them. Germline V gene data show CDR1 as SGHTA and CDR2 as FQGTGA.